This T cell receptor (beta chain) emerged from a study of cytomegalovirus exposure and HLA in healthy donors. Study-wide context: Membership in the Caucasian-associated ancestry cluster was found for around four fifths of roughly 400 genotyped donors.

The CDR3 loop spans 14 amino acids. Germline V gives CDR1 LNHDA, CDR2 SQIVND (reference sequence). Trimming removed 3 bases at V and 8 bases at J, with 11 bases between. 13 Jbeta primers and 60 Vbeta primers were used for the PCR. Profiling relied on immunoSEQ multiplex PCR, and the TCRdb table lists in-frame clones only, not all of them. The sample records 170,000 or so clones, about 78% being singletons. Concerning this clone: The antigen remains undetermined.

Study outcomes and limitations: The study assumed roughly uniform donor sequencing depth for presence/absence analyses. Per a later analysis, roughly 17,000 TCR beta sequences showed association with HLA alleles at 0.05 false discovery rate. The investigators catalogued 150 to 200 TCR beta chains as cytomegalovirus-associated.

The chain couples TRBV19 to TRBJ1-6; D is unresolved. Material for sequencing was PBMCs. The clonotype was recovered from a woman between 50 and 59 years old in good health and CMV-seropositive. CDR3 residues: CASSILWEDSPLHF. The CDR3 nucleotides are TGTGCCAGTAGTATCCTCTGGGAGGATTCACCCCTCCACTTT.